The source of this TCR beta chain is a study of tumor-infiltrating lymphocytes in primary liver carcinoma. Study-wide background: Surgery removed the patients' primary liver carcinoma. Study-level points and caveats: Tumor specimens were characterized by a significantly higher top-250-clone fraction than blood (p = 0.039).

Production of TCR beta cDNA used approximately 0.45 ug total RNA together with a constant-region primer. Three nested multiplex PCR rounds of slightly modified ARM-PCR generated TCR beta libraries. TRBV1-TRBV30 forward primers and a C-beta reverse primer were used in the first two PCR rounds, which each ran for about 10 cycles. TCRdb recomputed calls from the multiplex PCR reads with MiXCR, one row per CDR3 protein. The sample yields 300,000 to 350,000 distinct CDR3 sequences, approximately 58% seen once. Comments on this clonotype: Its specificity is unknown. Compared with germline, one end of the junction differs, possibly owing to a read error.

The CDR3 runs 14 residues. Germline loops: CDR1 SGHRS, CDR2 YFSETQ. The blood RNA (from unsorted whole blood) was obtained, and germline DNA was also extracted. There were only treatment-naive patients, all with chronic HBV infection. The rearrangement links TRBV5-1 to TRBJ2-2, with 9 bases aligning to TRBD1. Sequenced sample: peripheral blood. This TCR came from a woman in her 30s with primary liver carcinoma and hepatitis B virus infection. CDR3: CASSGGTGLGELFF. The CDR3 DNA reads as TGCGCCAGCAGCGGCGGGACAGGGCTCGGGGAGCTCTTTTTT.